Below, 26 T cell receptor beta chains from the same sample are listed, as sequenced in a study of T cells in Graves' hyperthyroidism and ophthalmopathy. There were TCR beta CDR3 regions amplified from RNA transcripts. A set of HTBI primers served as the primers for a first-round RT-PCR of the TCR CDR3. MiXCR was run by TCRdb on the multiplex PCR reads, yielding one entry per CDR3 protein. The sample has approximately 95,000 distinct CDR3 sequences, around 37% seen once; the top ten hold roughly a tenth. The source material was peripheral blood or thyroid tissue (not recorded which). Every receptor here comes from a woman aged 25 to 39 with Graves' hyperthyroidism.

In its sample, this clonotype was seen many times. V is TRBV5-1 and J is TRBJ1-6; 7 bases fit TRBD1. After removal of 2 bases from V and 7 bases from J, the junction contained 9 bases not matched to a gene. The CDR3 loop spans 16 amino acids. Germline assignment: CDR1 SGHRS and CDR2 YFSETQ. The CDR3 protein is CASSFVTGTENSPLHF. The CDR3 nucleotides are TGCGCCAGCAGCTTCGTTACCGGGACAGAAAATTCACCCCTCCACTTT.

This clonotype has ten or more counts. V and J are TRBV24-1 and TRBJ2-5, with 8 bases identical to TRBD1. The V and J ends lost 4 bases and 5 bases, in that order; junction bases with no gene match: 11. The CDR3 is 16 residues long. The V gene's germline CDR1 is KGHDR and CDR2 SFDVKD. The CDR3 DNA follows: TGTGCCACCAGTGACCCAGACGGTGACAGGGGCGAGACCCAGTACTTC. Residues: CATSDPDGDRGETQYF.

At least ten counts were recorded for this clonotype. The chain uses TRBV12-3 or TRBV12-4 and TRBJ1-5, with D uncertain. This CDR3 spans 14 amino acids. V dropped 7 bases and J dropped 2 bases, with 12 bases sitting between them. The CDR3, as DNA: TGTGCCAGCACCAAGTCTGCGGGCAATCAGCCCCAGCATTTT. Residues: CASTKSAGNQPQHF.

This clonotype was found many times. CDR3 in amino acids: CASSQQRNQPQHF. The CDR3 DNA reads as TGTGCCAGCAGCCAACAGCGCAATCAGCCCCAGCATTTT. This rearrangement joins TRBV3-1 to TRBJ1-5; no firm D call. V was cut by 2 bases and J by 2 bases, with 4 bases left in between. CDR3 length: 13 residues. The germline gives CDR1 LGHDT, CDR2 YNNKEL (reference sequence).

The sample holds many counts of this clonotype. V usage is TRBV13 and J usage is TRBJ2-7; D could derive from TRBD1 or TRBD2 (5 bases each). Germline CDR1 reads PRHDT; CDR2 reads FYEKMQ (reference sequence). Trimming pared 5 bases from V and 5 bases from J, leaving 19 bases between. The length of the CDR3 is 15 residues. DNA for the CDR3: TGTGCCAGCAGCCATGGGACCCGTCTTTTCGACGAGCAGTACTTC. Translated, it gives CASSHGTRLFDEQYF.

The V and J genes are TRBV2 and TRBJ2-5, with TRBD1 matching over 9 bases. CDR1 and CDR2 from the germline V gene are SNHLY and FYNNEI. Trimming removed 1 base from V and 7 bases from J; junction bases left unmatched: 4. CDR3 size: 14 residues. The CDR3 DNA reads as TGTGCCAGCAGTGAAGGGGACAGGGTCGGGACCCAGTACTTC. Its protein product is CASSEGDRVGTQYF.

This clonotype came up many times. This sequence joins TRBV7-9 and TRBJ1-1, with unresolved D. The CDR3 is 14 amino acids. Germline CDR1 SEHNR, CDR2 FQNEAQ (reference sequence). The V end lost 9 bases, the J end lost 2 bases, and 16 bases lay between the germline ends. The CDR3 spells CARTVGVGNTEAFF. In DNA, the CDR3 is TGTGCCAGAACGGTGGGAGTGGGTAACACTGAAGCTTTCTTT.

A few counts support this clonotype. The DNA for the CDR3 is TGTGCCAGCTCACCCAAGGACAGGGTTGTCTACGAGCAGTACTTC. Residues: CASSPKDRVVYEQYF. The gene calls are TRBV18 and TRBJ2-7; 8 bases align to TRBD1. J gave up 3 bases and V 3 bases, and 7 bases lay outside the gene matches. The CDR3 has 15 residues. CDR1 and CDR2 (germline): KGHSH, LQKENI.

This clonotype was seen ten or more times. The chain is built from TRBV6-5 and TRBJ2-5; tentative D call: TRBD2 (7 bases). V was shortened by 2 bases and J by 7 bases, with 17 bases between the two germline ends. Germline CDR1 is MNHEY and CDR2 is SVGAGI. The CDR3 loop spans 15 amino acids. CDR3 region: CASSYQAGRGGTQYF. DNA of the CDR3: TGTGCCAGCAGTTACCAGGCGGGAAGGGGGGGGACCCAGTACTTC.

This clonotype appeared many times. The rearrangement links TRBV4-1 to TRBJ1-1, with D maybe TRBD1 (5 bases). This CDR3 has 16 amino acids. Trimming cost V 1 base and J 0 bases, with 12 bases left between them. CDR1 is MGHRA, CDR2 YSYEKL, per germline. In DNA form, the CDR3 reads TGCGCCAGCAGCCAAGTCCCGCCAGGGATGAACACTGAAGCTTTCTTT. Translated, it gives CASSQVPPGMNTEAFF.

This chain joins TRBV20-1 and TRBJ2-7; TRBD2 matches at 12 bases. CDR1 and CDR2 (germline): DFQATT, SNEGSKA (reference sequence). The CDR3 is 14 amino acids. The junction had 5 bases not matched to a gene; V was cut back by 3 bases and J by 5 bases. CDR3: CSASRLAGANEQYF. The CDR3 DNA reads TGCAGTGCTAGTCGACTAGCGGGAGCCAACGAGCAGTACTTC.

In its sample, this clonotype was seen a few times. It may be a read error: a sequence one base away is much more abundant. The V call is TRBV7-2, the J call TRBJ2-2; TRBD2 might be the D (6 bases). Trimming stripped 5 bases from V and 4 bases from J, with 14 bases between. The V gene's germline CDR1 is SGHTA and CDR2 FQGNSA. The CDR3 extends over 15 amino acids. CDR3 loop: CASSQLGRTTGELFF. Written as DNA, the CDR3 is TGTGCCAGCAGCCAACTCGGGAGAACCACCGGGGAGCTGTTTTTT.

This clonotype was found many times. V usage is TRBV10-3 and J usage is TRBJ1-1; TRBD1 might be the D (6 bases). V was pared by 7 bases and J by 3 bases, with 12 bases between. Germline V CDR1 and CDR2: ENHRY, SYGVKD. The CDR3 length is 13 residues. The CDR3 bases are TGTGCCATCACCTATGGACAGCACACTGAAGCTTTCTTT. This gives the protein CAITYGQHTEAFF.

The sample holds many counts of this clonotype. The rearrangement uses TRBV19 and TRBJ2-5, with D possibly being TRBD1 (7 bases). The CDR3 has 13 amino acids. V dropped 10 bases and J dropped 0 bases, with 12 bases sitting between them. Germline CDR1 reads LNHDA; CDR2 reads SQIVND (reference sequence). The CDR3 sequence: CATAGQHQETQYF. CDR3 nucleotides: TGTGCCACCGCGGGACAGCACCAAGAGACCCAGTACTTC. Using reference TRBV19 and TRBJ2-5 for the parts outside the CDR3, the full variable domain is DGGITQSPKYLFRKEGQNVTLSCEQNLNHDAMYWYRQDPGQGLRLIYYSQIVNDFQKGDIAEGYSVSREKKESFPLTVTSAQKNPTAFYLCATAGQHQETQYFGPGTRLLVL.

In this sample, this clonotype turned up many times. The rearrangement uses TRBV7-9 and TRBJ1-2; D is unclear. V shed 2 bases and J shed 3 bases, with 13 bases lying between them. Germline CDR1 SEHNR, CDR2 FQNEAQ (reference sequence). The CDR3 is 15 amino acids. The CDR3 DNA sequence: TGTGCCAGCAGCTTATGGAGCGGGATGGACTATGGCTACACCTTC. This translates into CASSLWSGMDYGYTF.

The V and J genes are TRBV7-9 and TRBJ1-1, with a weak D call TRBD1 (5 bases). The CDR3 extends over 16 amino acids. Between the trimmed V and J ends, which lost 3 bases and 2 bases, there was a span of 16 bases. CDR1 is SEHNR, CDR2 FQNEAQ, per germline (reference sequence). For the CDR3, the DNA is TGTGCCAGCAGCTTGGGTGGCAGGGCCGAAAACACTGAAGCTTTCTTT. Amino acids: CASSLGGRAENTEAFF.

This chain connects TRBV28 to TRBJ2-2; the D is unclear. The V end was cut by 6 bases, the J end by 7 bases, with 9 bases between. Germline CDR1 is MDHEN and CDR2 is SYDVKM. The CDR3 loop spans 12 amino acids. The CDR3 protein is CASSLNYGELFF. The CDR3 DNA follows: TGTGCCAGCAGCCTAAACTACGGGGAGCTGTTTTTT.

At least ten counts were recorded for this clonotype. The chain links TRBV4-1 to TRBJ1-5; perhaps TRBD1 as D (5 bases). Germline V CDR1 and CDR2: MGHRA, YSYEKL. The V and J ends lost 0 bases and 7 bases respectively, with 22 bases between them. The CDR3 consists of 18 residues. Written as DNA, the CDR3 is TGCGCCAGCAGCCAAGATGGTTTGACAGCCCTGAAGGGACAGCCCCAGCATTTT. This encodes CASSQDGLTALKGQPQHF.

A word on this clonotype: Compared with germline, one end of the junction differs, possibly owing to a read error. V usage is TRBV24-1 and J usage is TRBJ1-1, with a weak D call TRBD1 (6 bases). Per the germline V gene, CDR1 is KGHDR and CDR2 is SFDVKD. The CDR3 extends over 15 amino acids. The CDR3 sequence is CAASDGTRGFGEAFF. The CDR3 nucleotides are TGTGCCGCCAGTGATGGGACACGCGGATTTGGTGAAGCTTTCTTT.

The chain combines TRBV20-1 with TRBJ1-2, with TRBD1 identical over 10 bases. Germline trimming cut 3 bases from V and 8 bases from J; bases unmatched to any gene: 9. This CDR3 region has 14 residues. CDR1 and CDR2 from the germline V gene are DFQATT and SNEGSKA (reference sequence). The CDR3 nucleotides are TGCAGTGCTAGGCCGACAGGGGGCGCAGGCGGCTACACCTTC. Its protein product is CSARPTGGAGGYTF.

This clonotype was seen a handful of times. This rearrangement joins TRBV20-1 to TRBJ2-5; no definite D call. CDR3 length equals 11 residues. Germline V CDR1 and CDR2: DFQATT, SNEGSKA (reference sequence). Trimming left V 5 bases short and J 5 bases short, with 9 bases between. Written as DNA, the CDR3 is TGCAGTGCTTCCGGTCCGGAGACCCAGTACTTC. Encoded protein: CSASGPETQYF.

The sample holds many counts of this clonotype. This rearrangement joins TRBV7-8 to TRBJ1-6; the D is unclear. Trimming removed 1 base at V and 9 bases at J, with 19 bases between. This CDR3 spans 17 amino acids. Germline-derived CDR1 and CDR2 are SGHVS and FQNEAQ. This CDR3 reads CASSLDWGGVSGSPLHF. The CDR3 DNA sequence: TGTGCCAGCAGCTTAGATTGGGGTGGGGTTTCGGGTTCACCCCTCCACTTT.

This clonotype was counted ten times or more. The V and J genes are TRBV5-8 and TRBJ2-2; 8 positions match TRBD2. Germline V lookup: CDR1 SGHTS, CDR2 YDEGEE. The V segment lost 7 bases and the J segment 1 base; nucleotides outside the gene matches: 3. There are 14 residues in the CDR3. This CDR3 reads CASASGWNTGELFF. The CDR3 nucleotides are TGTGCCAGCGCTAGCGGGTGGAACACCGGGGAGCTGTTTTTT.

Remarks on this clonotype: The conserved closing phenylalanine or tryptophan is absent in this CDR3, likely reflecting a read error. The V and J genes are TRBV25-1 and TRBJ1-4; D not resolved. Trimming removed 2 bases at V and 5 bases at J, with 12 bases between. This CDR3 is built from 15 residues. The germline V gene encodes CDR1 MGHDK and CDR2 SYGVNS. In nucleotides, the CDR3 is TGTGCCAGCAGTGAAAATATCGTTACCAATGAAAAACTGTTTCTT. It encodes CASSENIVTNEKLFL.

Notes on this clonotype: Since no conserved phenylalanine or tryptophan closes the CDR3, a read error is the likely cause. The rearrangement uses TRBV13 and TRBJ1-5; no firm D call. Germline CDR1 PRHDT, CDR2 FYEKMQ (reference sequence). The V end was cut by 6 bases, the J end by 1 base, with 4 bases between. This CDR3 has 12 residues. CDR3 in DNA: TGTGCCAGCAGTGAAAGCAATCAGCCCCAGCATCTT. Protein product: CASSESNQPQHL.

The chain recombines TRBV5-1 with TRBJ2-5; D ambiguous. The germline CDR1 and CDR2 sequences are SGHRS and YFSETQ. V lost 1 base and J 3 bases, leaving 10 bases between the germline ends. The CDR3 has 14 residues. CDR3 DNA: TGCGCCAGCAGCTTGCTAAGCCCAAAAGAGACCCAGTACTTC. It yields the protein CASSLLSPKETQYF. Using reference TRBV5-1 and TRBJ2-5 for the parts outside the CDR3, the full variable domain is KAGVTQTPRYLIKTRGQQVTLSCSPISGHRSVSWYQQTPGQGLQFLFEYFSETQRNKGNFPGRFSGRQFSNSRSEMNVSTLELGDSALYLCASSLLSPKETQYFGPGTRLLVL.